These 19 T cell receptor beta chains were all obtained from the same sample, sequenced in a study of cytomegalovirus exposure and HLA in healthy donors (dated by TCRdb to about 2017). Receptor libraries were prepared by the immunoSEQ multiplex PCR assay. For the multiplex PCR, a mixture combining 60 forward primers for TCR Vbeta segments and 13 reverse primers for TCR Jbeta segments was used. TCRdb stores this immuneACCESS table with in-frame sequences only. Part of the clones is absent; in the studies checked, under half of the shortfall reflects unresolved V genes, and no reason is known for the rest. In this sample the table shows around 75,000 clones, about 80% of which occur a single time. Over 2.5% of the sample comes from the top ten. Sequencing was carried out using PBMCs. These receptors were taken from a man in his late teens or twenties in good health and CMV-seronegative.

The rearrangement links TRBV6-1 to TRBJ1-1, with TRBD1 as a possible D gene (5 bases). CDR3 length: 14 amino acids. V shed 4 bases and J shed 1 base, with 10 bases lying between them. Germline V gene lookup returns CDR1 MNHNS and CDR2 SASEGT. The CDR3 nucleotides are TGTGCCAGCAGTGTTCAGGGATCGAACACTGAAGCTTTCTTT. Protein: CASSVQGSNTEAFF.

The chain combines TRBV6-6 with TRBJ1-6, with 7 positions matching TRBD1. Germline CDR1 reads MNHNY; CDR2 reads SVGAGI (reference sequence). The junction had 7 bases not matched to a gene; V was cut back by 1 base and J by 10 bases. The CDR3 spans 15 residues. CDR3 bases: TGTGCCAGCAGTTACTTTACAGGGGTTGGGTCACCCCTCCACTTT. It is translated as CASSYFTGVGSPLHF.

The CDR3 DNA reads as TGTGCCAGTAGATCAGGGGGCAGTCAGCCCCAGCATTTT. This translates into CASRSGGSQPQHF. This chain links TRBV19 with TRBJ1-5; 8 bases line up with TRBD1. This CDR3 region has 13 residues. Germline V gives CDR1 LNHDA, CDR2 SQIVND (reference sequence). J was trimmed by 6 bases and V by 6 bases; bases with no gene match: 4.

V is TRBV5-1 and J is TRBJ1-4; D is uncertain. Trimming took 0 bases from V and 6 from J, leaving 12 bases between them. This CDR3 contains 15 residues. Germline V CDR1 and CDR2: SGHRS, YFSETQ. The CDR3 is CASSLGGNAYEKLFF. The DNA of the CDR3 is TGCGCCAGCAGCTTGGGAGGGAACGCGTATGAAAAACTGTTTTTT. The full variable domain, completed using reference TRBV5-1 and TRBJ1-4, is KAGVTQTPRYLIKTRGQQVTLSCSPISGHRSVSWYQQTPGQGLQFLFEYFSETQRNKGNFPGRFSGRQFSNSRSEMNVSTLELGDSALYLCASSLGGNAYEKLFFGSGTQLSVL.

V gene TRBV4-1 combines with J gene TRBJ2-3; D gene ambiguous. V lost 4 bases, J lost 0 bases, and 14 bases lay in between. Germline lookup yields CDR1 MGHRA and CDR2 YSYEKL. This CDR3 comprises 16 residues. The CDR3 DNA reads TGCGCCAGCAGCCTAAACAGTGATACTAGCACAGATACGCAGTATTTT. Translating it yields CASSLNSDTSTDTQYF.

This sequence joins TRBV7-8 and TRBJ2-1; 7 nucleotides agree with TRBD1. Trimming removed 4 bases from V and 9 bases from J; junction bases left unmatched: 9. Germline CDR1 is SGHVS and CDR2 is FQNEAQ. The CDR3 extends over 14 amino acids. This CDR3 is CASSSNRGRSEQFF. CDR3 coding DNA: TGTGCCAGCAGCTCTAACAGGGGAAGGAGTGAGCAGTTCTTC.

This chain links TRBV27 with TRBJ2-5; 9 bases fit TRBD2. J lost 5 bases, V lost 1 base, and 17 bases had no gene match. The CDR3 is 19 amino acids. Looked up from germline, CDR1 is MNHEY and CDR2 is SMNVEV (reference sequence). This CDR3 is CASSLWGPGLAGFGETQYF. CDR3 sequence (DNA): TGTGCCAGCAGTTTATGGGGCCCGGGCCTAGCGGGGTTCGGGGAGACCCAGTACTTC.

The rearrangement uses TRBV4-2 and TRBJ2-2; no firm D call. V was shortened by 1 base and J by 4 bases, with 10 bases between the two germline ends. CDR1 is LGHNA, CDR2 YNFKEQ, per germline. The CDR3 totals 15 residues. The CDR3 is CASSQVAGRTGELFF. In DNA, the CDR3 is TGTGCCAGCAGCCAAGTTGCTGGCCGCACCGGGGAGCTGTTTTTT.

There are a few counts of this clone. Different DNA sequences within this sample yield the same CDR3. The chain links TRBV6-1 to TRBJ1-6, with D unclear. The V end lost 7 bases, the J end lost 4 bases, and 11 bases lay between the germline ends. Germline V gene lookup returns CDR1 MNHNS and CDR2 SASEGT. This CDR3 has 14 residues. In DNA form, the CDR3 reads TGTGCCAGCATACAGTCTCTATATAATTCACCCCTCCACTTT. It yields the protein CASIQSLYNSPLHF.

The chain is built from TRBV7-9 and TRBJ1-2; 8 nucleotides match TRBD1. V shed 2 bases and J 8 bases; nucleotides not matched to a gene: 10. Germline V gene sequence: CDR1 SEHNR, CDR2 FQNEAQ (reference sequence). This CDR3 has 15 amino acids. The CDR3 DNA is TGTGCCAGCAGCTTACCTTCGACAGGGGATTACGGCTACACCTTC. This translates into CASSLPSTGDYGYTF.

The V call is TRBV11-2, the J call TRBJ1-6; 7 bases line up with TRBD1. The CDR3 loop spans 18 amino acids. V was pared by 2 bases and J by 8 bases, with 15 bases of the junction left unmatched. Germline V gene sequence: CDR1 SGHAT, CDR2 FQNNGV. CDR3 nucleotide sequence: TGTGCCAGCAGCTTACCTTTCGGGACAGCCCCCAAGGATTCACCCCTCCACTTT. Translated, it gives CASSLPFGTAPKDSPLHF.

The rearrangement uses TRBV9 and TRBJ2-7, with 8 positions matching TRBD1. Germline V gene data show CDR1 as SGDLS and CDR2 as YYNGEE. CDR3 size: 13 residues. Trimming at V came to 3 bases and at J to 6 bases, leaving 5 bases not matched to a gene. The CDR3 DNA is TGTGCCAGCAGCGCCGGACAGGGTAGCGAGCAGTACTTC. It encodes CASSAGQGSEQYF. The variable domain in full, with the rest retrieved from reference TRBV9 and TRBJ2-7, is DSGVTQTPKHLITATGQRVTLRCSPRSGDLSVYWYQQSLDQGLQFLIQYYNGEERAKGNILERFSAQQFPDLHSELNLSSLELGDSALYFCASSAGQGSEQYFGPGTRLTVT.

The count of this clone is one. The chain employs TRBV28 and TRBJ1-2; TRBD1 matches at 7 bases. Germline V lookup: CDR1 MDHEN, CDR2 SYDVKM. V was clipped by 5 bases and J by 7 bases; unmatched bases: 1. The CDR3 is 11 residues long. The DNA for the CDR3 is TGTGCCAGCAGTCAGGGGGGTGGCTACACCTTC. Its protein product is CASSQGGGYTF.

CDR3 coding DNA: TGTGCCAGCAGCACTCTCCGTTTCGGACTAACGGAGACCCAGTACTTC. Encoded protein: CASSTLRFGLTETQYF. The V and J genes are TRBV27 and TRBJ2-5, with D possibly being TRBD2 (6 bases). CDR1 and CDR2 (germline): MNHEY, SMNVEV (reference sequence). The CDR3 runs 16 residues. Trimming pared 6 bases from V and 5 bases from J, leaving 22 bases between.

This chain uses TRBV7-2 with TRBJ1-4; the D gene is possibly TRBD1 (5 bases). The V and J ends lost 2 bases and 10 bases respectively, with 17 bases between them. This CDR3 region has 15 residues. Germline-derived CDR1 and CDR2 are SGHTA and FQGNSA. The CDR3 loop is CASSLTGTGGGKLFF. Here the CDR3 DNA reads TGTGCCAGCAGCTTAACCGGGACGGGAGGAGGAAAACTGTTTTTT.

The V and J genes are TRBV5-1 and TRBJ1-3, with a tentative D call TRBD1 (6 bases). Germline V gives CDR1 SGHRS, CDR2 YFSETQ. V lost 1 base to trimming and J lost 3 bases, with 14 bases between them. This CDR3 has 16 residues. The CDR3 DNA is TGCGCCAGCAGCTTGATGGGGGCCCCGGGTGGAAACACCATATATTTT. Translating gives CASSLMGAPGGNTIYF.

CDR3 nucleotide sequence: TGTGCTGGCTTTGACAGGGCTTCATCGCAGTATTTT. It is translated as CAGFDRASSQYF. This chain connects TRBV12-5 to TRBJ2-3; 7 bases match TRBD1. The CDR3 length is 12 residues. From germline, CDR1 is LGHNT and CDR2 FRNRAP. With V trimmed by 11 bases and J by 10 bases, 12 bases remained unmatched.

This clone was recorded a few times. The chain employs TRBV5-1 and TRBJ1-4; D gene unclear. CDR3 length: 14 residues. V was clipped by 3 bases and J by 7 bases, with 13 bases between them. Germline V gene lookup returns CDR1 SGHRS and CDR2 YFSETQ. As DNA, the CDR3 is TGCGCCAGCAGCTCCCGCGCGGTGGGTGAAAAACTGTTTTTT. Its protein is CASSSRAVGEKLFF.

The chain joins TRBV2 to TRBJ1-1; tentative D call: TRBD1 (5 bases). V was trimmed by 10 bases and J by 2 bases, leaving 17 bases between them. CDR1 and CDR2 (germline): SNHLY, FYNNEI. The CDR3 has 14 residues. The CDR3 spells CATTPDIINTEAFF. The CDR3 DNA sequence: TGTGCCACAACACCGGACATTATCAACACTGAAGCTTTCTTT.